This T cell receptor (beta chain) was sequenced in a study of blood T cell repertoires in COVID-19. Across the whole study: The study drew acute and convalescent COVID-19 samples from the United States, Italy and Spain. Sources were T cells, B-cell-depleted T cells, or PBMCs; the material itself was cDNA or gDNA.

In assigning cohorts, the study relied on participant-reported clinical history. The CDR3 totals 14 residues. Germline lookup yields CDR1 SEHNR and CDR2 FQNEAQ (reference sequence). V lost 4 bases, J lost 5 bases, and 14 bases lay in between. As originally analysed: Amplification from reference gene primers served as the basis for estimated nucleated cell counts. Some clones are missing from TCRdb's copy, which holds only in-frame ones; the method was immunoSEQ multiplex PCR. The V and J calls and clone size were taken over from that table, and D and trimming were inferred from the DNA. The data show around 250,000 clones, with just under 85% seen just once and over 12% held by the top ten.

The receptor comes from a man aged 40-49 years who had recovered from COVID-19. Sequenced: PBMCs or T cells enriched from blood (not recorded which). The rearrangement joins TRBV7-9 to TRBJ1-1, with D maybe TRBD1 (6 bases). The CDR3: CASSSQGGWTEAFF. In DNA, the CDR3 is TGTGCCAGCAGCTCCCAAGGGGGTTGGACTGAAGCTTTCTTT.